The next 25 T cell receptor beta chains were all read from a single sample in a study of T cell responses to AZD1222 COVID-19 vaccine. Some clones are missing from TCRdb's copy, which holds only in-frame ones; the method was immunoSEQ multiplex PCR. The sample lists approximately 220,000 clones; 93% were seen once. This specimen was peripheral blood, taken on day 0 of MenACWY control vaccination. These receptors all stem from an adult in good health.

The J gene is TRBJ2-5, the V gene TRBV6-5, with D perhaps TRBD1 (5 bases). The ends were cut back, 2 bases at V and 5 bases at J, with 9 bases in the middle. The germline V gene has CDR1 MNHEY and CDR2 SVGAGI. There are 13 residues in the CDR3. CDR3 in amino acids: CASSYNKGETQYF. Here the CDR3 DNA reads TGTGCCAGCAGTTACAATAAGGGGGAGACCCAGTACTTC.

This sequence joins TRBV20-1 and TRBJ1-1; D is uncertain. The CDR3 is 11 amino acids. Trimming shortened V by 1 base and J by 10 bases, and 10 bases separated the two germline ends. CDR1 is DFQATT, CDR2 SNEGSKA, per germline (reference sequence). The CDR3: CSARGPGPAFF. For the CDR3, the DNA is TGCAGTGCTAGAGGACCGGGCCCAGCTTTCTTT.

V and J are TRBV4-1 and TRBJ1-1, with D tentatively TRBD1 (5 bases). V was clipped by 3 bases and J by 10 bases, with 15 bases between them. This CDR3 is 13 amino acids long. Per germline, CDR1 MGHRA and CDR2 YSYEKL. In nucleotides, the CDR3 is TGCGCCAGCAGCCAGGCCTTCGACAGTGGAGCTTTCTTT. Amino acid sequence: CASSQAFDSGAFF.

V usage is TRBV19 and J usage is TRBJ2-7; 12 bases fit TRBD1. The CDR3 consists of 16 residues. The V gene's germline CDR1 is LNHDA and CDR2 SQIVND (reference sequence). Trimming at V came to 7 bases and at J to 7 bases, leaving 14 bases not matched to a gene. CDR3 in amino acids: CASNPGTGGPYMEQYF. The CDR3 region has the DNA TGTGCCAGTAACCCCGGGACAGGGGGCCCATATATGGAGCAGTACTTC.

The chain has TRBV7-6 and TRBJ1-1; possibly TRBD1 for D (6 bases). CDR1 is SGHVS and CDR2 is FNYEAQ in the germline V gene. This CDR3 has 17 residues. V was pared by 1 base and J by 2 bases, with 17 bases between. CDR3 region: CASSLGVWGAGNTEAFF. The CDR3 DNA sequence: TGTGCCAGCAGCTTAGGGGTGTGGGGGGCAGGAAACACTGAAGCTTTCTTT.

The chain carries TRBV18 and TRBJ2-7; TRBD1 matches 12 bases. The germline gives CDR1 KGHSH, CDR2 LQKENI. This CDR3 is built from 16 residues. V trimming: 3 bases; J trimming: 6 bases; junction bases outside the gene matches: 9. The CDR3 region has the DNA TGTGCCAGCTCACCGATTTCCGGGACAGGGGGCGGCGAGCAGTACTTC. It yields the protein CASSPISGTGGGEQYF.

The CDR3 loop is CAWNGILANYGYTF. CDR3 nucleotide sequence: TGTGCCTGGAACGGTATTTTAGCTAACTATGGCTACACCTTC. This rearrangement joins TRBV30 to TRBJ1-2; no clear D. Trimming took 4 bases from V and 0 from J, leaving 12 bases between them. The CDR3 has 14 amino acids. CDR1 and CDR2 from the germline V gene are GTSNPN and SVGIG (reference sequence).

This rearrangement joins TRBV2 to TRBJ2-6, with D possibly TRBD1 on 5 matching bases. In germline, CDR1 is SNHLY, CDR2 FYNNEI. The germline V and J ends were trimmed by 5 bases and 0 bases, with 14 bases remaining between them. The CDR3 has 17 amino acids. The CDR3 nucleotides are TGTGCCAGCAGTTGGGGCAGCGTCGCCTCTGGGGCCAACGTCCTGACTTTC. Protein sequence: CASSWGSVASGANVLTF.

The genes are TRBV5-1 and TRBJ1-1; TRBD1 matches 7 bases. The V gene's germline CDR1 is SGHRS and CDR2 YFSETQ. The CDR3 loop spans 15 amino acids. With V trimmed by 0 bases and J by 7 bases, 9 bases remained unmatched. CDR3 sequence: CASSLGYRGRGEAFF. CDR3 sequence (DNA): TGCGCCAGCAGCTTGGGTTACAGGGGAAGAGGTGAAGCTTTCTTT.

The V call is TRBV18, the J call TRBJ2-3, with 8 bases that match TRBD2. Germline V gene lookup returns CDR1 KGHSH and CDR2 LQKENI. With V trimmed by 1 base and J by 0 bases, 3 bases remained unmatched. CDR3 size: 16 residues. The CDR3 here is CASSPQTSVSTDTQYF. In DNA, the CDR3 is TGTGCCAGCTCACCACAGACTAGCGTTAGCACAGATACGCAGTATTTT. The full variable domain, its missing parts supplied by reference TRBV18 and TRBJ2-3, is NAGVMQNPRHLVRRRGQEARLRCSPMKGHSHVYWYRQLPEEGLKFMVYLQKENIIDESGMPKERFSAEFPKEGPSILRIQQVVRGDSAAYFCASSPQTSVSTDTQYFGPGTRLTVL.

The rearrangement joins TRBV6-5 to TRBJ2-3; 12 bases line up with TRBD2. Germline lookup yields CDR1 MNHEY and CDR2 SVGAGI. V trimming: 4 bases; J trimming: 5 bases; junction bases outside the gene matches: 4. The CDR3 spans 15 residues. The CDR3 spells CASSWTSGDLDTQYF. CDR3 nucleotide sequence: TGTGCCAGCAGTTGGACTAGCGGGGATTTAGATACGCAGTATTTT.

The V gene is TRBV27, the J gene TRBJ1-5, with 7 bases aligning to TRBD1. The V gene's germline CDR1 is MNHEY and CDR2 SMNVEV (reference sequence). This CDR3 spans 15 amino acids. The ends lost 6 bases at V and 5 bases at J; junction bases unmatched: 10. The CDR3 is CASSPTPTGYQPQHF. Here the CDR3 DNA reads TGTGCCAGCAGCCCCACCCCGACAGGGTATCAGCCCCAGCATTTT.

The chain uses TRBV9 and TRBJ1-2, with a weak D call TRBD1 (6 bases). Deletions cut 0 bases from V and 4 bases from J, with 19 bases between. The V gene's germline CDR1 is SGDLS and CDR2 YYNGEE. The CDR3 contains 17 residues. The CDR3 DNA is TGTGCCAGCAGCGTAGCGCTCTTACAGGGACAAACCTATGGCTACACCTTC. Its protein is CASSVALLQGQTYGYTF.

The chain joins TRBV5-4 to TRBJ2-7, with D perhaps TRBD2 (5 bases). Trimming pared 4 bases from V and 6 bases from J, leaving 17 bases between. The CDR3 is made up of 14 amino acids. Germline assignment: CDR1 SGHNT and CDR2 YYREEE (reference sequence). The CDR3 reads CASSPWALEGEQYF. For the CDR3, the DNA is TGTGCCAGCAGCCCCTGGGCCTTAGAGGGCGAGCAGTACTTC.

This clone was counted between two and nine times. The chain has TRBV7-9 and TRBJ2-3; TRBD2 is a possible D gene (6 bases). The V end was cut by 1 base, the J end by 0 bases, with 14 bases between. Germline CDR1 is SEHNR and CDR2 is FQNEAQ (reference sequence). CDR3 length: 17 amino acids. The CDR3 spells CASSLGVRGGSTDTQYF. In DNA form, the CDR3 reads TGTGCCAGCAGCTTAGGGGTGCGGGGCGGTAGCACAGATACGCAGTATTTT.

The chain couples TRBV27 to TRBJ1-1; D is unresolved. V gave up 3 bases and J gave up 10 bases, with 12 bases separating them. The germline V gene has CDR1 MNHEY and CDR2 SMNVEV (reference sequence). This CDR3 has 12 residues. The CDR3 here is CASSFPEGIAFF. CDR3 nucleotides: TGTGCCAGCAGTTTCCCGGAAGGTATAGCTTTCTTT.

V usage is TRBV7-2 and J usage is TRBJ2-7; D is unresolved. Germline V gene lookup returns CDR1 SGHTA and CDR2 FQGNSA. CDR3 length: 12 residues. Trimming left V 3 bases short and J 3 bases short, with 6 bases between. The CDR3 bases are TGTGCCAGCAGCTTCGACGTCTACGAGCAGTACTTC. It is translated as CASSFDVYEQYF.

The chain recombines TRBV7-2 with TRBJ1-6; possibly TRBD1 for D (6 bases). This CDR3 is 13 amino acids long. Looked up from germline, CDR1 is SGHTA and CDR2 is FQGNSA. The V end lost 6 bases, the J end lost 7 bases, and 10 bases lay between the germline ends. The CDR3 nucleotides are TGTGCCAGCAGGCGACAGGCGAATTCACCCCTCCACTTT. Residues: CASRRQANSPLHF.

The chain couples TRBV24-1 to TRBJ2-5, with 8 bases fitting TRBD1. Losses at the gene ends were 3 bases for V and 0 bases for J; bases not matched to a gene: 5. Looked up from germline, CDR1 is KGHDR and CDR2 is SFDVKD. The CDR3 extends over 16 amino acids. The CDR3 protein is CATSDGGTGYQETQYF. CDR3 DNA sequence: TGTGCCACCAGTGATGGCGGGACAGGTTACCAAGAGACCCAGTACTTC.

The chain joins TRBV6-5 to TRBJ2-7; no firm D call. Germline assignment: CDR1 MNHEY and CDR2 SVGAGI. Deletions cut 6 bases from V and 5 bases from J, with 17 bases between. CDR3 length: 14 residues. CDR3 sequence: CASRRSLGDDEQYF. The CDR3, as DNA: TGTGCCAGCAGGCGGAGTCTGGGTGACGACGAGCAGTACTTC.

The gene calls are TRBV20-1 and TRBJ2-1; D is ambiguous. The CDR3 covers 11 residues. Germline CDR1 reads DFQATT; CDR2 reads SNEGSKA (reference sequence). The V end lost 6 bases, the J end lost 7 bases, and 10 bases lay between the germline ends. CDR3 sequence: CSAVQWNEQFF. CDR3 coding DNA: TGCAGTGCGGTACAGTGGAATGAGCAGTTCTTC.

As DNA, the CDR3 is TGTGCCATCAGAGGGGGACAGGGTCACTATAATTCACCCCTCCACTTT. Its translation is CAIRGGQGHYNSPLHF. This chain uses TRBV10-3 with TRBJ1-6; TRBD1 aligns across 9 bases. The V gene's germline CDR1 is ENHRY and CDR2 SYGVKD. The V segment lost 6 bases and the J segment 3 bases; nucleotides outside the gene matches: 6. The CDR3 is made up of 16 amino acids.

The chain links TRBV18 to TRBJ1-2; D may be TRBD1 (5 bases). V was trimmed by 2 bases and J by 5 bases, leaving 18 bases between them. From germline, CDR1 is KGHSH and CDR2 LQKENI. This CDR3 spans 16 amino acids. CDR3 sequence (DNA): TGTGCCAGCTCACCAGCAGGGACCAAGGGTATTTATGGCTACACCTTC. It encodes CASSPAGTKGIYGYTF. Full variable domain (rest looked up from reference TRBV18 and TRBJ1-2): NAGVMQNPRHLVRRRGQEARLRCSPMKGHSHVYWYRQLPEEGLKFMVYLQKENIIDESGMPKERFSAEFPKEGPSILRIQQVVRGDSAAYFCASSPAGTKGIYGYTFGSGTRLTVV.

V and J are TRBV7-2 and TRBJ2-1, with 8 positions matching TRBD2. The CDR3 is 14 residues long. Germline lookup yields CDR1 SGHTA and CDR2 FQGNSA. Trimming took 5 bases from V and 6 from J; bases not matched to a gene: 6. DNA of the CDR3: TGTGCCAGCAGCCCGGGACTAGAGAGCAATGAGCAGTTCTTC. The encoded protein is CASSPGLESNEQFF.

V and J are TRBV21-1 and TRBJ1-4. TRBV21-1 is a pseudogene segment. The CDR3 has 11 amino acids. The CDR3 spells CASSTPEKLFF. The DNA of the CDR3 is TGTGCCAGCAGCACTCCTGAAAAACTGTTTTTT.